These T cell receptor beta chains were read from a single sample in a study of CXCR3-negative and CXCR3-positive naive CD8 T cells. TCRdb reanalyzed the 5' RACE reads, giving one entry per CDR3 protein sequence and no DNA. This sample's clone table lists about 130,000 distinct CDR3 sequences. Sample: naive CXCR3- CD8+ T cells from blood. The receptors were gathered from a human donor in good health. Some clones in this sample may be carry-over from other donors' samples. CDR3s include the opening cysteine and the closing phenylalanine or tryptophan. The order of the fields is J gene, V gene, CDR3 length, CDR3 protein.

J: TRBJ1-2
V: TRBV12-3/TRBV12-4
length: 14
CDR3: CASSSGGGPFGYTF

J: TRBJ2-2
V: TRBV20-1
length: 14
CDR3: CSARDTGFLGELFF

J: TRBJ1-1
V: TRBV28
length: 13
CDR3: CASSWTSPAEAFF

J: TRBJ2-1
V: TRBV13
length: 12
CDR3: CASSTRGNEQFF

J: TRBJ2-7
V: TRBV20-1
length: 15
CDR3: CSQRGGPGGTYEQYF

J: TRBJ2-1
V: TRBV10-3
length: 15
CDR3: CAISRPGQGGNEQFF

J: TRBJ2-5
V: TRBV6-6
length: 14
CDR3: CASRGTGRQKTQYF

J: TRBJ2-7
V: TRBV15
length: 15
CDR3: CATSSRLAGVHEQYF

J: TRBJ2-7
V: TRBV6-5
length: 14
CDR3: CASSYGDATYEQYF

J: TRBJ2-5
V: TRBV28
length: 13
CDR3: CASSSRGSETQYF

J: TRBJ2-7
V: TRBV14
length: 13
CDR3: CASSQGTAGEQYF

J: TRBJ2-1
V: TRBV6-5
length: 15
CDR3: CASSSGLAGGFEQFF

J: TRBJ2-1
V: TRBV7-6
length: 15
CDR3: CASSLTETGLDEQFF

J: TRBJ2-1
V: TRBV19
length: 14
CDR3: CASSIAGGLNEQFF

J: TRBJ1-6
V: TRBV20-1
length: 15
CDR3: CSARDMAGDNSPLHF